One sample yielded the 6 T cell receptor beta chains listed below, sequenced in a study of OX40 agonist ivuxolimab in advanced cancers. This table comes from immunoSEQ multiplex PCR, and its TCRdb copy is limited to in-frame clones, with some not included. The sample shows roughly 41,000 clones, around 86% of them seen only once. This specimen was CD4+ or CD8+ T cells sorted from blood, taken in a trial of the OX40 agonist ivuxolimab. Receptor source: an adult with an advanced solid tumor such as melanoma, head and neck, liver or kidney cancer.

V is TRBV9 and J is TRBJ2-5; D unresolved. The CDR3 runs to 13 residues. Trimming removed 3 bases at V and 4 bases at J, with 10 bases between. The V gene's germline CDR1 is SGDLS and CDR2 YYNGEE. The CDR3 protein is CASSANLIETQYF. The DNA for the CDR3 is TGTGCCAGCAGCGCCAACCTCATAGAGACCCAGTACTTC.

This chain joins TRBV10-3 and TRBJ2-7; D unresolved. Trimming took off 3 bases at V and 0 bases at J, with 12 bases between the two ends. CDR1 is ENHRY, CDR2 SYGVKD, per germline. CDR3 length equals 15 residues. In DNA form, the CDR3 reads TGTGCCATCAGTGACCCCCCGGTAAGCTCCTACGAGCAGTACTTC. Its translation is CAISDPPVSSYEQYF.

This chain joins TRBV27 and TRBJ2-1; possibly TRBD1 or TRBD2 for D (6 bases each). This CDR3 is 17 amino acids long. CDR1 and CDR2 (germline): MNHEY, SMNVEV (reference sequence). V was clipped by 3 bases and J by 4 bases, with 19 bases between them. The CDR3 reads CASSFFTVGGSYNEQFF. CDR3 nucleotide sequence: TGTGCCAGCAGTTTCTTCACAGTGGGGGGCTCTTACAATGAGCAGTTCTTC.

V gene TRBV27 combines with J gene TRBJ2-3; D is uncertain. The CDR3 covers 13 residues. V gave up 5 bases and J gave up 4 bases, with 10 bases separating them. Per germline, CDR1 MNHEY and CDR2 SMNVEV (reference sequence). The CDR3 DNA sequence: TGTGCCAGCAGTGTAATAACCCCAGATACGCAGTATTTT. Residues: CASSVITPDTQYF.

Concerning this clone itself: A junction end diverges from the germline sequence, so it may reflect a read error. This specimen includes other DNA sequences encoding the same CDR3. The chain recombines TRBV9 with TRBJ1-6; unclear D gene. In germline, CDR1 is SGDLS, CDR2 YYNGEE. The CDR3 is 12 residues long. CDR3 protein: CASSSEGSPLHF. The CDR3 DNA reads as TGTGCCAGCAGCTCTGAAGGGTCACCTCTCCACTTT.

The genes are TRBV28 and TRBJ2-7; 8 nucleotides line up with TRBD1. The CDR3 is 15 residues long. Trimming took 6 bases from V and 5 from J; bases not matched to a gene: 12. CDR1 and CDR2 from the germline V gene are MDHEN and SYDVKM. The DNA of the CDR3 is TGTGCCAGCAGCCCAGCCCCGGGACAGGACAACGAGCAGTACTTC. It is translated as CASSPAPGQDNEQYF.